The entry below gives a single T cell receptor (beta chain) sequence along with its context. The source of the sample is a study of T cell changes during pregnancy in multiple sclerosis. Profiling relied on immunoSEQ multiplex PCR, and the TCRdb table lists in-frame clones only, not all of them. The data show 35,000 to 45,000 clones, around 92% seen once. Trimming removed 7 bases at V and 4 bases at J, with 9 bases between. The germline gives CDR1 MNHNS, CDR2 SASEGT. The CDR3 spans 12 residues. The sequence was collected from a female donor in good health, enrolled as a control in a pregnancy study. The chain couples TRBV6-1 to TRBJ2-3; D is perhaps TRBD2 (6 bases). The specimen comprised CD4+ T cells from peripheral blood mononuclear cells, sampled in the second trimester of pregnancy. CDR3 residues: CASNRLADTQYF. CDR3 in DNA: TGTGCCAGCAATAGACTAGCAGATACGCAGTATTTT.